This passage covers 24 T cell receptor beta chains from one sample sequenced in a study of CD8 T cells in ankylosing spondylitis. Their target antigens are unknown. Overall study findings and caveats: Seemingly characteristic of ankylosing spondylitis blood was a TCR beta motif consisting of about 8 highly homologous variants.

One entry per CDR3 protein results from TCRdb running MiXCR on the 5' RACE reads. The sample lists more than 650,000 distinct CDR3 sequences, about 11% occurring once. Material for sequencing was blood, either unsorted or a sorted T cell fraction (not recorded which). Every receptor here comes from a male donor with ankylosing spondylitis.

The chain uses TRBV11-2 and TRBJ2-7; TRBD2 might be the D (5 bases). Germline V gives CDR1 SGHAT, CDR2 FQNNGV. The CDR3 extends over 15 amino acids. The V end was cut by 1 base, the J end by 4 bases, with 14 bases between. CDR3 sequence reads: CASSLGGQANYEQYF. The CDR3 region has the DNA TGTGCCAGCAGCTTAGGAGGGCAGGCTAATTACGAGCAGTACTTC.

This clonotype came up many times. The rearrangement uses TRBV6-6 and TRBJ2-7; tentatively, D is TRBD2 (5 bases). The CDR3 extends over 11 amino acids. V was trimmed by 2 bases and J by 11 bases, leaving 10 bases between them. Germline CDR1 MNHNY, CDR2 SVGAGI (reference sequence). CDR3 sequence reads: CASSYEGSEYF. In DNA form, the CDR3 reads TGTGCCAGCAGTTACGAGGGTTCTGAGTACTTC.

The J gene is TRBJ2-3, the V gene TRBV7-2; D gene ambiguous. V dropped 5 bases and J dropped 6 bases, with 12 bases sitting between them. The CDR3 loop spans 13 amino acids. Germline V lookup: CDR1 SGHTA, CDR2 FQGNSA. CDR3 coding DNA: TGTGCCAGCAGCCTCCAAAGCCCGGATACGCAGTATTTT. Encoded protein: CASSLQSPDTQYF.

Many counts were recorded for this clonotype. The V and J genes are TRBV4-3 and TRBJ1-1, with D possibly matching TRBD1 (5 bases). Trimming took off 1 base at V and 5 bases at J, with 14 bases between the two ends. The CDR3 runs to 15 residues. CDR1 and CDR2 from the germline V gene are LGHNA and YSLEER. CDR3 amino acids: CASSQGHDRATEAFF. Written as DNA, the CDR3 is TGCGCCAGCAGCCAAGGGCATGACAGAGCTACTGAAGCTTTCTTT.

V and J are TRBV6-2 or TRBV6-3 and TRBJ2-1, with TRBD2 matching over 9 bases. Germline CDR1 is MNHEY and CDR2 is SVGEGT. Trimming removed 6 bases from V and 2 bases from J; junction bases left unmatched: 17. The CDR3 loop spans 19 amino acids. The CDR3 protein is CASSLLPGRAGGTYNEQFF. The CDR3 nucleotides read TGTGCCAGCAGCCTCTTACCGGGTCGAGCGGGAGGCACCTACAATGAGCAGTTCTTC.

This clonotype was seen ten or more times. This chain joins TRBV28 and TRBJ2-7, with unresolved D. The germline V gene has CDR1 MDHEN and CDR2 SYDVKM. V gave up 4 bases and J gave up 6 bases, with 7 bases separating them. This CDR3 comprises 11 residues. In DNA form, the CDR3 reads TGTGCCAGCAGTTCCCAAGGCGAGCAGTACTTC. Its translation is CASSSQGEQYF.

This sequence joins TRBV5-6 and TRBJ2-1; no reliable D call. CDR3 length: 13 amino acids. CDR1 is SGHDT and CDR2 is YYEEEE in the germline V gene. Trimming removed 3 bases from V and 6 bases from J, with 10 bases in between. This CDR3 is CASSSSVGNEQFF. The CDR3 DNA sequence: TGTGCCAGCAGCTCCTCCGTGGGCAATGAGCAGTTCTTC. The full variable domain, rest sourced from reference TRBV5-6 and TRBJ2-1, is DAGVTQSPTHLIKTRGQQVTLRCSPKSGHDTVSWYQQALGQGPQFIFQYYEEEERQRGNFPDRFSGHQFPNYSSELNVNALLLGDSALYLCASSSSVGNEQFFGPGTRLTVL.

This clonotype was counted a few times. V usage is TRBV7-2 and J usage is TRBJ2-1; TRBD2 agrees at 7 bases. Unmatched junction bases numbered 7, after V lost 6 bases and J lost 2 bases. The CDR3 extends over 15 amino acids. Germline assignment: CDR1 SGHTA and CDR2 FQGNSA. In nucleotides, the CDR3 is TGTGCCAGCAGGCCTCTGGGGGGGGCCTACAATGAGCAGTTCTTC. This translates into CASRPLGGAYNEQFF.

This clonotype has a handful of counts. V gene TRBV20-1 combines with J gene TRBJ2-7, with D tentatively TRBD1 (6 bases). CDR1 is DFQATT, CDR2 SNEGSKA, per germline (reference sequence). The CDR3 consists of 14 residues. V was trimmed by 1 base and J by 3 bases, leaving 13 bases between them. The CDR3 reads CSARGSTGDYEQYF. DNA for the CDR3: TGCAGTGCTAGAGGTTCGACAGGAGACTACGAGCAGTACTTC.

The genes are TRBV20-1 and TRBJ1-4; tentatively, D is TRBD1 (6 bases). Germline-derived CDR1 and CDR2 are DFQATT and SNEGSKA (reference sequence). The CDR3 has 14 amino acids. V lost 6 bases to trimming and J lost 6 bases, with 17 bases between them. The CDR3 DNA reads as TGCAGTGCGGTCCCGGGACAACCTGATGAAAAACTGTTTTTT. Protein: CSAVPGQPDEKLFF.

This chain connects TRBV6-2 or TRBV6-3 to TRBJ1-6, with a tentative D call TRBD1 (5 bases). CDR3 size: 14 residues. Trimming removed 6 bases from V and 8 bases from J, with 14 bases in between. Germline V gives CDR1 MNHEY, CDR2 SVGEGT. CDR3 residues: CASRQLRADSPLHF. The DNA of the CDR3 is TGTGCCAGCAGACAACTCAGGGCGGATTCACCCCTCCACTTT.

The chain employs TRBV5-6 and TRBJ2-1; 7 positions match TRBD1. Germline assignment: CDR1 SGHDT and CDR2 YYEEEE. This CDR3 contains 16 residues. Trimming cost V 4 bases and J 0 bases; bases outside gene matches: 7. The CDR3, as DNA: TGTGCCAGCAGCCCTTGGGGACAGAGCTCCTACAATGAGCAGTTCTTC. Encoded protein: CASSPWGQSSYNEQFF.

The chain has TRBV20-1 and TRBJ1-4; D is unresolved. V lost 0 bases to trimming and J lost 5 bases, with 16 bases between them. The CDR3 spans 16 residues. The germline V gene has CDR1 DFQATT and CDR2 SNEGSKA (reference sequence). CDR3 amino acids: CSARDFGQAQNEKLFF. In nucleotides, the CDR3 is TGCAGTGCTAGAGATTTCGGGCAGGCCCAAAATGAAAAACTGTTTTTT.

The J gene is TRBJ2-5, the V gene TRBV6-6, with D unresolved. V was trimmed by 2 bases and J by 4 bases, leaving 5 bases between them. This CDR3 has 12 amino acids. CDR1 and CDR2 (germline): MNHNY, SVGAGI (reference sequence). CDR3 nucleotide sequence: TGTGCCAGCAGTTACATGCCAGAGACCCAGTACTTC. Protein: CASSYMPETQYF.

This clonotype turned up a few times. The gene calls are TRBV7-9 and TRBJ1-1; D perhaps matches TRBD1 (5 bases). V lost 4 bases to trimming and J lost 2 bases, with 11 bases between them. Germline lookup yields CDR1 SEHNR and CDR2 FQNEAQ (reference sequence). CDR3 length: 14 amino acids. The CDR3 here is CASSYWGDNTEAFF. The CDR3 coding sequence is TGTGCCAGCAGCTACTGGGGGGACAACACTGAAGCTTTCTTT.

This clonotype was detected a few times. This chain uses TRBV6-1 with TRBJ2-7, with 10 bases that match TRBD2. Germline CDR1 MNHNS, CDR2 SASEGT. J lost 3 bases, V lost 4 bases, and 9 bases had no gene match. This CDR3 contains 16 residues. DNA of the CDR3: TGTGCCAGCAGTGCAGGCACCGGGACTAGCGTCTACGAGCAGTACTTC. It yields the protein CASSAGTGTSVYEQYF.

This clonotype was seen a single time. The chain links TRBV20-1 to TRBJ2-5, with D perhaps matching TRBD2 (5 bases). Trimming pared 3 bases from V and 5 bases from J, leaving 16 bases between. CDR3 length equals 14 residues. The V gene's germline CDR1 is DFQATT and CDR2 SNEGSKA (reference sequence). The CDR3 sequence is CSASRGNLLETQYF. The CDR3 DNA follows: TGCAGTGCTAGTCGGGGAAACCTCCTGGAGACCCAGTACTTC.

This clonotype was counted a few times. The V call is TRBV5-1, the J call TRBJ1-1; TRBD1 is a possible D gene (5 bases). This CDR3 is built from 14 residues. CDR1 SGHRS and CDR2 YFSETQ come from the germline V gene. The V end lost 6 bases, the J end lost 7 bases, and 19 bases lay between the germline ends. In nucleotides, the CDR3 is TGCGCCAGCACCCCCGGAGGGGTTTATGATGAAGCTTTCTTT. This codes for CASTPGGVYDEAFF.

This chain links TRBV19 with TRBJ2-5; D not resolved. Germline V gene lookup returns CDR1 LNHDA and CDR2 SQIVND (reference sequence). Trimming removed 3 bases from V and 3 bases from J, with 11 bases in between. This CDR3 region has 14 residues. The CDR3 DNA is TGTGCCAGTAGTATTTTCAGAGGAGAAGAGACCCAGTACTTC. Its protein is CASSIFRGEETQYF. Variable domain in full (rest from reference TRBV19 and TRBJ2-5): DGGITQSPKYLFRKEGQNVTLSCEQNLNHDAMYWYRQDPGQGLRLIYYSQIVNDFQKGDIAEGYSVSREKKESFPLTVTSAQKNPTAFYLCASSIFRGEETQYFGPGTRLLVL.

Written as DNA, the CDR3 is TGTGCCAGCAGATATGACCCCGAGGATACGCAGTATTTT. Protein sequence: CASRYDPEDTQYF. V usage is TRBV7-9 and J usage is TRBJ2-3; no clear D gene. With 6 bases removed from V and 6 bases from J, the gap between germline ends came to 13 bases. The germline V gene encodes CDR1 SEHNR and CDR2 FQNEAQ (reference sequence). The CDR3 length is 13 residues.

The rearrangement links TRBV10-1 to TRBJ2-1, with TRBD2 matching over 7 bases. V shed 8 bases and J 2 bases; nucleotides not matched to a gene: 9. The CDR3 loop spans 15 amino acids. Germline CDR1 and CDR2: WNHNN and SYGVQD (reference sequence). CDR3 coding DNA: TGCGCCAGCGGTGGTGGCGGGAGTACCTACAATGAGCAGTTCTTC. Translating it yields CASGGGGSTYNEQFF.

In its sample, this clonotype was seen many times. This chain joins TRBV28 and TRBJ1-1; the D gene is possibly TRBD1 (6 bases). CDR3 size: 14 residues. From germline, CDR1 is MDHEN and CDR2 SYDVKM. Trimming cost V 6 bases and J 8 bases, with 19 bases left between them. This chain's CDR3 is CASSPGVPNAEAFF. Here the CDR3 DNA reads TGTGCCAGCAGCCCAGGGGTCCCGAACGCGGAAGCTTTCTTT.

This chain connects TRBV20-1 to TRBJ2-5; D remains unclear. Germline CDR1 DFQATT, CDR2 SNEGSKA (reference sequence). The germline V and J ends were trimmed by 4 bases and 4 bases, with 7 bases remaining between them. This CDR3 comprises 11 residues. DNA of the CDR3: TGCAGTGCTACCAGCAGAGAGACCCAGTACTTC. Its translation is CSATSRETQYF.

V is TRBV9 and J is TRBJ1-5, with D hard to call. The CDR3 length is 14 residues. CDR1 is SGDLS, CDR2 YYNGEE, per germline. Trimming cost V 3 bases and J 7 bases, with 14 bases left between them. As DNA, the CDR3 is TGTGCCAGCAGCGCCTCAGCGGGCGGGCAGCCCCAGCATTTT. Translated: CASSASAGGQPQHF.